The 8 T cell receptor beta chains given below trace back to one sample, sequenced in a study of CD8+CD57+ T cells in acquired aplastic anemia. Genomic DNA constituted the template upon which TCR beta VDJ and CDR3 profiling was performed. Using its own MiXCR run on the reads, TCRdb lists one record per CDR3 protein. The sample has over 100,000 distinct CDR3 sequences, more than 35% seen once. Sequencing was performed on sorted CD4+, CD8+, or CD8+CD57+ T cells (not recorded which) from PBMCs. These receptors originate from a human donor in good health, serving as a control.

V is TRBV6-1 and J is TRBJ1-5; 9 nucleotides align to TRBD1. The CDR3 consists of 16 residues. The junction had 7 bases not matched to a gene; V was cut back by 1 base and J by 6 bases. The germline V gene encodes CDR1 MNHNS and CDR2 SASEGT. The CDR3 DNA reads as TGTGCCAGCAGTGAAGGGTACAGGGGGCAGGCTCAGCCCCAGCATTTT. Protein product: CASSEGYRGQAQPQHF.

Worth noting for this clonotype: A much more abundant neighbour one base away suggests this may be a read error. This CDR3 fails to terminate in the conserved phenylalanine or tryptophan, so it likely reflects a read error. The V and J genes are TRBV4-2 and TRBJ2-2; no clear D gene. The CDR3 is made up of 16 amino acids. V dropped 1 base and J dropped 4 bases, with 13 bases sitting between them. Germline lookup yields CDR1 LGHNA and CDR2 YNFKEQ. As DNA, the CDR3 is TGTGCCAGCAGCCAAGTTCCGACGGCCGGCACCGGGGAGCTGTTTCTT. The encoded protein is CASSQVPTAGTGELFL.

This clonotype was detected ten times or more. V is TRBV9 and J is TRBJ2-1, with 8 positions matching TRBD2. Germline CDR1 and CDR2: SGDLS and YYNGEE. This CDR3 has 15 amino acids. V lost 2 bases to trimming and J lost 6 bases; unmatched junction nucleotides: 7. The CDR3 is CASSVEGLVANEQFF. The CDR3, as DNA: TGTGCCAGCAGCGTTGAGGGACTAGTTGCCAATGAGCAGTTCTTC.

The gene calls are TRBV29-1 and TRBJ1-2; 8 nucleotides align to TRBD1. V dropped 6 bases and J dropped 0; count of bases not matched to a gene: 3. The CDR3 sequence is 13 residues long. Germline V lookup: CDR1 SQVTM, CDR2 ANQGSEA. CDR3 nucleotide sequence: TGCAGCGTCGACAGGGGTCCTAACTATGGCTACACCTTC. Protein sequence: CSVDRGPNYGYTF. Looking up the rest from reference TRBV29-1 and TRBJ1-2 gives the full variable domain: SAVISQKPSRDICQRGTSLTIQCQVDSQVTMMFWYRQQPGQSLTLIATANQGSEATYESGFVIDKFPISRPNLTFSTLTVSNMSPEDSSIYLCSVDRGPNYGYTFGSGTRLTVV.

This clonotype showed up many times. The chain combines TRBV12-3 or TRBV12-4 with TRBJ1-2, with 9 bases fitting TRBD1. CDR3 length: 16 residues. The ends lost 6 bases at V and 2 bases at J; junction bases unmatched: 10. CDR3 region: CASSSHGTGTNYGYTF. CDR3 DNA: TGTGCCAGCAGCAGCCATGGGACAGGGACAAACTATGGCTACACCTTC.

This clonotype has a count of ten or more. The V and J genes are TRBV11-2 and TRBJ1-3; D unclear. Germline lookup yields CDR1 SGHAT and CDR2 FQNNGV. The CDR3 loop spans 12 amino acids. V lost 6 bases to trimming and J lost 3 bases, with 6 bases between them. The CDR3 spells CASRRVGNTIYF. The CDR3 DNA is TGTGCCAGCAGGCGGGTTGGAAACACCATATATTTT.

There are many counts of this clonotype. CDR3 nucleotide sequence: TGTGCCAGCAGCCAAGGGGTCGGCGAGTACTACGAGCAGTACTTC. It is translated as CASSQGVGEYYEQYF. The chain joins TRBV3-1 to TRBJ2-7; D unclear. Trimming cost V 1 base and J 3 bases, with 13 bases left between them. CDR1 and CDR2 from the germline V gene are LGHDT and YNNKEL (reference sequence). The CDR3 extends over 15 amino acids.

The chain employs TRBV19 and TRBJ2-3; 9 bases are a match to TRBD2. CDR1 and CDR2 (germline): LNHDA, SQIVND (reference sequence). The CDR3 runs 16 residues. V was clipped by 6 bases and J by 1 base; unmatched bases: 8. The CDR3 is CASRSVASGGTDTQYF. The CDR3 DNA is TGTGCCAGTAGGTCCGTGGCTAGCGGGGGCACAGATACGCAGTATTTT.